These 21 T cell receptor beta chains came from one sample sequenced in a study of spatial heterogeneity in lung cancer. One entry per CDR3 protein, called by TCRdb with MiXCR from the 5' RACE reads. The sample consists of about 38,000 distinct CDR3 sequences, 6% to 8% of them appearing once. Time point reported: sample taken at primary tumor resection. Whole RNA obtained from tumor, nontumor lung or frozen PBMC underwent sequencing without sorting. The sample was PBMCs, taken at surgery. The source of these receptors is a male donor with early-stage non-small cell lung cancer.

This clonotype was observed a handful of times. A read error may produce the germline difference seen at one junction end. The chain links TRBV7-7 to TRBJ2-2, with D possibly TRBD1 on 5 matching bases. The CDR3 runs 15 residues. Germline assignment: CDR1 SSHAT and CDR2 FNYEAQ (reference sequence). The CDR3 region has the DNA TGTGCTAGCAGCTCTAACAGGCACGGCACCGGGGAGCTGTTTTTT. Its translation is CASSSNRHGTGELFF.

Comments on this clonotype: A much larger clone differs by one base, so this may be a read error. The genes are TRBV19 and TRBJ2-7, with D perhaps TRBD1 (5 bases). Trimming removed 1 base from V and 2 bases from J, with 15 bases in between. This CDR3 region has 16 residues. Per germline, CDR1 LNHDA and CDR2 SQIVND (reference sequence). The CDR3 nucleotides read TGTGCCAGTAGTATAGTCGTGTCAGCAGGGCCCTACGAGCAGTACTTC. This codes for CASSIVVSAGPYEQYF.

This clonotype was seen a handful of times. The rearrangement joins TRBV20-1 to TRBJ2-3; 9 bases match TRBD2. Germline CDR1 DFQATT, CDR2 SNEGSKA (reference sequence). This CDR3 region has 14 residues. Unmatched junction bases numbered 9, after V lost 8 bases and J lost 3 bases. The DNA for the CDR3 is TGCAGTCCGATGGGCGGGGGGGCAACAGATACGCAGTATTTT. This codes for CSPMGGGATDTQYF.

This clonotype was recorded many times. The gene calls are TRBV3-1 and TRBJ2-3; TRBD1 matches at 8 bases. V shed 5 bases and J 5 bases; nucleotides not matched to a gene: 6. The CDR3 runs to 14 residues. CDR1 is LGHDT, CDR2 YNNKEL, per germline (reference sequence). Here the CDR3 reads CASSGQGPGDTQYF. CDR3 sequence (DNA): TGTGCCAGCAGCGGACAGGGACCCGGAGATACGCAGTATTTT.

This clonotype was observed at least ten times. V gene TRBV7-3 combines with J gene TRBJ2-1, with 7 bases identical to TRBD1. Germline-derived CDR1 and CDR2 are SGHTA and FQGTGA. The CDR3 totals 15 residues. The V and J ends lost 5 bases and 0 bases, in that order; junction bases with no gene match: 4. CDR3 nucleotide sequence: TGTGCCAGCAGCCCGGACAGGAGCTCCTACAATGAGCAGTTCTTC. It translates to CASSPDRSSYNEQFF.

The chain joins TRBV30 to TRBJ1-2, with D uncertain. With 3 bases removed from V and 2 bases from J, the gap between germline ends came to 13 bases. Looked up from germline, CDR1 is GTSNPN and CDR2 is SVGIG (reference sequence). This CDR3 is 14 amino acids long. Written as DNA, the CDR3 is TGTGCCTGGAGCGCTTTGGACCAAAACTATGGCTACACCTTC. Protein sequence: CAWSALDQNYGYTF.

This clonotype was observed at least ten times. The rearrangement uses TRBV5-8 and TRBJ2-3; 7 bases match TRBD1. J gave up 2 bases and V 4 bases, and 10 bases lay outside the gene matches. Per the germline V gene, CDR1 is SGHTS and CDR2 is YDEGEE. The CDR3 is made up of 16 amino acids. The CDR3 DNA follows: TGTGCCAGCAGCGGGCCTGGGACAGATTTCACAGATACGCAGTATTTT. Its translation: CASSGPGTDFTDTQYF.

Many counts were recorded for this clonotype. The chain joins TRBV29-1 to TRBJ2-3, with D maybe TRBD2 (5 bases). Trimming shortened V by 5 bases and J by 1 base, and 10 bases separated the two germline ends. Germline CDR1 and CDR2: SQVTM and ANQGSEA. The CDR3 is made up of 13 amino acids. CDR3 sequence (DNA): TGCAGCGTTACTGTGGGAGGCACAGATACGCAGTATTTT. This translates into CSVTVGGTDTQYF.

In this sample, this clonotype turned up many times. V gene TRBV7-8 combines with J gene TRBJ2-7; D might be TRBD2 (7 bases). This CDR3 comprises 15 residues. V was cut by 4 bases and J by 7 bases, with 20 bases left in between. The germline V gene encodes CDR1 SGHVS and CDR2 FQNEAQ. The CDR3, as DNA: TGTGCCAGCAGCTCCGGCGGGGGCCAAGCCTGGGAGCAGTACTTC. It yields the protein CASSSGGGQAWEQYF.

Ten or more counts support this clonotype. The chain is built from TRBV29-1 and TRBJ1-1; TRBD1 aligns across 7 bases. This CDR3 comprises 13 residues. Germline CDR1 reads SQVTM; CDR2 reads ANQGSEA. J was trimmed by 3 bases and V by 4 bases; bases with no gene match: 5. CDR3 protein: CSVGQGSDTEAFF. For the CDR3, the DNA is TGCAGCGTTGGACAGGGATCCGACACTGAAGCTTTCTTT.

This clonotype was counted many times. In nucleotides, the CDR3 is TGTGCCACCCGCCGGGACAGGGGGCAGGGGACTGAAGCTTTCTTT. Translating it yields CATRRDRGQGTEAFF. The J gene is TRBJ1-1, the V gene TRBV15; 12 bases align to TRBD1. The germline CDR1 and CDR2 sequences are LNHNV and YYDKDF (reference sequence). V shed 8 bases and J 5 bases; nucleotides not matched to a gene: 9. The length of the CDR3 is 15 residues.

This clonotype was picked up a small number of times. The chain employs TRBV11-2 and TRBJ1-6; the D gene is possibly TRBD1 (6 bases). There are 14 residues in the CDR3. Trimming cost V 4 bases and J 13 bases, with 17 bases left between them. Germline V gene lookup returns CDR1 SGHAT and CDR2 FQNNGV. The CDR3 sequence: CASSSGTPSAPLHF. CDR3 in DNA: TGTGCCAGCAGCTCCGGGACACCTTCGGCGCCCCTCCACTTT.

Many counts were recorded for this clonotype. The V and J genes are TRBV11-1 and TRBJ1-2, with D tentatively TRBD1 (5 bases). Germline V gene lookup returns CDR1 SGHAT and CDR2 FQDESV (reference sequence). V was cut by 2 bases and J by 8 bases, with 18 bases left in between. This CDR3 has 15 amino acids. The chain's CDR3 is CASSLSRTSQGGYTF. In nucleotides, the CDR3 is TGTGCCAGCAGCTTATCACGGACATCCCAAGGAGGCTACACCTTC.

This clonotype was counted ten times or more. This chain joins TRBV7-9 and TRBJ1-4; D is uncertain. Germline values: CDR1 SEHNR, CDR2 FQNEAQ (reference sequence). The CDR3 is 14 residues long. Trimming left V 1 base short and J 4 bases short, with 7 bases between. The CDR3 DNA is TGTGCCAGCAGCTTAGACAGCGGTAATGAAAAACTGTTTTTT. Residues: CASSLDSGNEKLFF.

This clonotype has ten or more counts. The chain combines TRBV5-5 with TRBJ2-7; D is uncertain. This CDR3 has 13 residues. Trimming removed 0 bases from V and 7 bases from J, with 11 bases in between. CDR1 and CDR2 (germline): SGHKS, YYEKEE (reference sequence). The CDR3 DNA follows: TGTGCCAGCAGCTTGGTACCGGGCCGGGAGCAGTACGTC. Translating it yields CASSLVPGREQYV.

This clonotype was detected many times. The chain is built from TRBV5-8 and TRBJ1-4; 10 bases fit TRBD1. This CDR3 has 17 amino acids. V was pared by 5 bases and J by 2 bases, with 9 bases of the junction left unmatched. Germline V gene lookup returns CDR1 SGHTS and CDR2 YDEGEE. The CDR3 loop is CASSPGTGETTNEKLFF. For the CDR3, the DNA is TGTGCCAGCAGTCCCGGGACAGGGGAAACCACTAATGAAAAACTGTTTTTT.

This clonotype was found many times. The chain is built from TRBV14 and TRBJ2-1, with 7 positions matching TRBD2. V was clipped by 2 bases and J by 0 bases; unmatched bases: 7. This CDR3 contains 17 residues. Germline loops: CDR1 SGHDN, CDR2 FVKESK. This chain's CDR3 is CASSQFLAASSYNEQFF. The CDR3 DNA sequence: TGTGCCAGCAGCCAATTTCTAGCGGCTAGCTCCTACAATGAGCAGTTCTTC.

In this sample, this clonotype turned up a few times. The V and J genes are TRBV12-3 or TRBV12-4 and TRBJ2-1, with D perhaps matching TRBD1 (5 bases). The CDR3 extends over 13 amino acids. The V end lost 6 bases, the J end lost 5 bases, and 11 bases lay between the germline ends. The CDR3 loop reads CASREDSHNEQFF. The CDR3 nucleotides read TGTGCCAGCAGGGAAGACAGTCACAATGAGCAGTTCTTC.

This clonotype appeared a single time. This may be a read error: a much more frequent sequence differs by one nucleotide. The chain is built from TRBV7-2 and TRBJ2-5, with D perhaps matching TRBD2 (6 bases). The CDR3 is made up of 13 amino acids. CDR1 is SGHTA and CDR2 is FQGNSA in the germline V gene. The V end was cut by 2 bases, the J end by 5 bases, with 9 bases between. The CDR3 DNA reads TGTGCCAGCAGCTTACGGGGGACGGAGACCCAGTACTTC. Its protein product is CASSLRGTETQYF.

In its sample, this clonotype was seen once. This rearrangement joins TRBV7-9 to TRBJ1-3, with 8 bases that match TRBD1. The V segment lost 5 bases and the J segment 5 bases; nucleotides outside the gene matches: 5. This CDR3 is built from 14 residues. Germline-derived CDR1 and CDR2 are SEHNR and FQNEAQ (reference sequence). The CDR3 is CASSRDRMRNTIYF. In DNA form, the CDR3 reads TGTGCCAGCAGCCGGGACAGGATGAGAAACACCATATATTTT. The variable domain in full, completed from reference TRBV7-9 and TRBJ1-3, reads DTGVSQNPRHKITKRGQNVTFRCDPISEHNRLYWYRQTLGQGPEFLTYFQNEAQLEKSRLLSDRFSAERPKGSFSTLEIQRTEQGDSAMYLCASSRDRMRNTIYFGEGSWLTVV.

This clonotype has ten or more counts. The J gene is TRBJ1-4, the V gene TRBV25-1; 9 nucleotides line up with TRBD1. The CDR3 extends over 14 amino acids. The V and J ends lost 5 bases and 8 bases, in that order; junction bases with no gene match: 6. Germline assignment: CDR1 MGHDK and CDR2 SYGVNS. The CDR3 protein is CASSNRGQGEKLFF. CDR3 coding DNA: TGTGCCAGCAGTAACAGGGGGCAAGGAGAAAAACTGTTTTTT.